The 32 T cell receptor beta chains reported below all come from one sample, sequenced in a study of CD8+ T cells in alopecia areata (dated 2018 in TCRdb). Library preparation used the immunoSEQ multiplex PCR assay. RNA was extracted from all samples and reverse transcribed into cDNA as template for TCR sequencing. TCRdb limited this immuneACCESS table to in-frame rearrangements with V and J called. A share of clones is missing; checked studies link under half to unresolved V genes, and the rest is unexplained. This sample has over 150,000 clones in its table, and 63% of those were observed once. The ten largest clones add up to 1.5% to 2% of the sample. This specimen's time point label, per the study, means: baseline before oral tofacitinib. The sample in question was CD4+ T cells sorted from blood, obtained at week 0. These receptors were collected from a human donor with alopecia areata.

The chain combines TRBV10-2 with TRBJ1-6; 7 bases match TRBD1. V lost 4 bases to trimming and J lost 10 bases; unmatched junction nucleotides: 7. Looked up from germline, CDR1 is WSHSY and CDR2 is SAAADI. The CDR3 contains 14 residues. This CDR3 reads CASSVNTGDSPLHF. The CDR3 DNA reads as TGCGCCAGCAGTGTAAATACAGGGGACTCACCCCTCCACTTT.

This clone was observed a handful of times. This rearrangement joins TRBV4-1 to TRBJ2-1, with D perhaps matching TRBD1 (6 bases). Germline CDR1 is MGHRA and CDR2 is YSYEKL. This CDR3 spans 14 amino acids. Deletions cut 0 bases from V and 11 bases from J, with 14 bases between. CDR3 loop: CASSQELQGGQQFF. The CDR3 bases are TGCGCCAGCAGCCAAGAGCTACAAGGGGGTCAGCAGTTCTTC.

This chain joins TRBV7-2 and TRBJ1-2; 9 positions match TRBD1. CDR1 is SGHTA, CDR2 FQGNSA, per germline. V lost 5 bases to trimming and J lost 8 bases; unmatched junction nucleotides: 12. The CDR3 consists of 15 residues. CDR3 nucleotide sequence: TGTGCCAGCAGCCGTATGATCACAGGGGGCGAGGGCTACACCTTC. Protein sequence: CASSRMITGGEGYTF. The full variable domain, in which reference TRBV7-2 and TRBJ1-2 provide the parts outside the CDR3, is GAGVSQSPSNKVTEKGKDVELRCDPISGHTALYWYRQSLGQGLEFLIYFQGNSAPDKSGLPSDRFSAERTGGSVSTLTIQRTQQEDSAVYLCASSRMITGGEGYTFGSGTRLTVV.

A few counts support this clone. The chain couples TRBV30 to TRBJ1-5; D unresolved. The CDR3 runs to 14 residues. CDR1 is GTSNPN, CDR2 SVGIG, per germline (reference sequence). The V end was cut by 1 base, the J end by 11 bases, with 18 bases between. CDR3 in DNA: TGTGCCTGGAGTGCACCGGGGTCATATATTGCCCAGCATTTT. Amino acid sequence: CAWSAPGSYIAQHF.

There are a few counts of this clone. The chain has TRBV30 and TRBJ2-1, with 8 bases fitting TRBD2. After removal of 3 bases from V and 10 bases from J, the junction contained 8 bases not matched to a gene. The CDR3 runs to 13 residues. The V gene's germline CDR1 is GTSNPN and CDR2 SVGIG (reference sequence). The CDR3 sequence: CAWRPGGRPEQFF. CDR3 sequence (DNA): TGTGCCTGGAGGCCGGGGGGGCGACCGGAGCAGTTCTTC.

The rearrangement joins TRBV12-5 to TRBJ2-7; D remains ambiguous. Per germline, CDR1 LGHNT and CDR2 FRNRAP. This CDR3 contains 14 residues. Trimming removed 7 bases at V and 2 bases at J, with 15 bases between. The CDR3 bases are TGTGCTAGTGCCGAGCAGATGATTCCCTACGAGCAGTACTTC. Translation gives CASAEQMIPYEQYF.

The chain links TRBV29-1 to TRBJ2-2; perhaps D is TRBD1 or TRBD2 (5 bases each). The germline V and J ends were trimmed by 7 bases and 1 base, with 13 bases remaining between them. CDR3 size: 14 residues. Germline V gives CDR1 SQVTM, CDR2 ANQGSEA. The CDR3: CSARGRMNTGELFF. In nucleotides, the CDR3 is TGCAGCGCACGGGGCCGGATGAACACCGGGGAGCTGTTTTTT.

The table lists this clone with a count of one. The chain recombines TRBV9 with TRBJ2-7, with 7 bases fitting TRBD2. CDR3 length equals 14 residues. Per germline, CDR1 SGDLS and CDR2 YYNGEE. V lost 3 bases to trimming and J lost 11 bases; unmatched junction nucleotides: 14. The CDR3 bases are TGTGCCAGCAGCGCCCGTTTGGGTGAAGCGGGGAAGTACTTC. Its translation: CASSARLGEAGKYF.

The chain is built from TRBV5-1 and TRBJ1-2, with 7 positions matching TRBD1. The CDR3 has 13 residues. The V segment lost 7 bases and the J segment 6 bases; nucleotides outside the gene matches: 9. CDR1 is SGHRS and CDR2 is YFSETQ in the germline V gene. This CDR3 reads CASRIQGQHGYTF. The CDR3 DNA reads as TGCGCCAGCCGTATACAGGGACAGCATGGCTACACCTTC.

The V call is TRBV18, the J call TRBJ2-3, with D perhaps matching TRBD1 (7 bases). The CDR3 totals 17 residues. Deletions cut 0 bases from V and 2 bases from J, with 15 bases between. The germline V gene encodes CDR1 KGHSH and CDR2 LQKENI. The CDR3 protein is CASSPPARGENTDTQYF. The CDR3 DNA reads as TGTGCCAGCTCACCACCAGCCAGGGGGGAGAACACAGATACGCAGTATTTT.

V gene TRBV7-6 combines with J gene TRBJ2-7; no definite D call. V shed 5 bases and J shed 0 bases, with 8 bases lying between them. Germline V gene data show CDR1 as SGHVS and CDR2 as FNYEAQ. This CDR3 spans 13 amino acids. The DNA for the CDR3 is TGTGCCAGCAGCACGACCTCCTCCTACGAGCAGTACTTC. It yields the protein CASSTTSSYEQYF.

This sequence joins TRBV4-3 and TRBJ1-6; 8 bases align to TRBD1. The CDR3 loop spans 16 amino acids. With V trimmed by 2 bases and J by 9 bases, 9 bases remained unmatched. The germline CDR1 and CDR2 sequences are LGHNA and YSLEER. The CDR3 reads CASSQLEGQGSSPLHF. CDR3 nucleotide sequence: TGCGCCAGCAGCCAACTGGAAGGACAGGGTAGTTCACCCCTCCACTTT.

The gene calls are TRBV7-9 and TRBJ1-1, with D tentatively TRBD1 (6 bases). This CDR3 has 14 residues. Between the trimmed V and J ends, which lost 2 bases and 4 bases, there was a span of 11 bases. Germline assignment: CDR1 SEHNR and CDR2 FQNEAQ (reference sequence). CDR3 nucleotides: TGTGCCAGCAGCTTAAGACAGGAGATCACTGAAGCTTTCTTT. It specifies CASSLRQEITEAFF.

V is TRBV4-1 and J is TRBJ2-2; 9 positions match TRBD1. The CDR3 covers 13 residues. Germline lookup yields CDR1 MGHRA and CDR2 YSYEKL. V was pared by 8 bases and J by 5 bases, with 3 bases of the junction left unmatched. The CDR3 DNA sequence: TGCGCCAGCCTCGGACAGGGGACCGGGGAGCTGTTTTTT. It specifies CASLGQGTGELFF.

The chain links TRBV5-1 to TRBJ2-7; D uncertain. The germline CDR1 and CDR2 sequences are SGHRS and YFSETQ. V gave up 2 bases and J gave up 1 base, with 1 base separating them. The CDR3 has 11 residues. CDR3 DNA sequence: TGCGCCAGCAGCTTTTCCTACGAGCAGTACTTC. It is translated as CASSFSYEQYF.

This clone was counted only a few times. The CDR3 here is CASSLASSGELFF. CDR3 in DNA: TGTGCCAGCAGCTTAGCTAGTTCCGGGGAGCTGTTTTTT. The chain recombines TRBV7-2 with TRBJ2-2; D is undetermined. The germline V and J ends were trimmed by 0 bases and 6 bases, with 5 bases remaining between them. The CDR3 is 13 amino acids. Germline V lookup: CDR1 SGHTA, CDR2 FQGNSA.

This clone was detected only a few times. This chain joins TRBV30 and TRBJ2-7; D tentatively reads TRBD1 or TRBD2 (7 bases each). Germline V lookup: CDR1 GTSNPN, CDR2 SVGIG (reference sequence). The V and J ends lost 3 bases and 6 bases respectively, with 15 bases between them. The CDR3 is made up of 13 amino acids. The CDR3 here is CAWRKTRGGEQYF. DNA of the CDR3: TGTGCCTGGAGGAAGACCAGGGGGGGCGAGCAGTACTTC.

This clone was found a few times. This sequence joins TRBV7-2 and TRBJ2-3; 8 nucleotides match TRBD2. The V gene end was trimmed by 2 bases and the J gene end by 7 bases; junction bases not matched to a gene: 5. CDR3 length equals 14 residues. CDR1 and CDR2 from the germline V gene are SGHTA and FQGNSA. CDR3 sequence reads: CASSLSGGTNTQYF. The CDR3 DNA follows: TGTGCCAGCAGCTTAAGCGGGGGCACGAATACGCAGTATTTT. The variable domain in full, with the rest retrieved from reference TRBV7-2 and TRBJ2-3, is GAGVSQSPSNKVTEKGKDVELRCDPISGHTALYWYRQSLGQGLEFLIYFQGNSAPDKSGLPSDRFSAERTGGSVSTLTIQRTQQEDSAVYLCASSLSGGTNTQYFGPGTRLTVL.

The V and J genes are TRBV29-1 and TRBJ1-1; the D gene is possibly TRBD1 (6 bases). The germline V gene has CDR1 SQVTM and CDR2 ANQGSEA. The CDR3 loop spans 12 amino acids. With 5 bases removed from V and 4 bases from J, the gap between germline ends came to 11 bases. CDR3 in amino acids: CSVYTGFTEAFF. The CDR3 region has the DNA TGCAGCGTTTACACAGGGTTCACTGAAGCTTTCTTT.

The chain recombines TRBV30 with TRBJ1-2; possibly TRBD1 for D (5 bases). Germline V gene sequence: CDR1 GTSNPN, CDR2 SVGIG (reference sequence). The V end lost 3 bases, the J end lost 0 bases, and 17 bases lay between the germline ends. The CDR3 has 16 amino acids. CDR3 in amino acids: CAWSRDVTLPNYGYTF. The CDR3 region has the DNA TGTGCCTGGAGCCGGGACGTCACCCTTCCTAACTATGGCTACACCTTC.

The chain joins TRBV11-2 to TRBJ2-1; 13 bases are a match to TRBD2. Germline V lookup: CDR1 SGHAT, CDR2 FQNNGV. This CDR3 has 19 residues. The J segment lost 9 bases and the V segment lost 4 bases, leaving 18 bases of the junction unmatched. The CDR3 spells CASSSTSTSGGPPRGEQFF. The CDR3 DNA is TGTGCCAGCAGCTCTACCTCGACTAGCGGGGGGCCCCCGCGGGGTGAGCAGTTCTTC.

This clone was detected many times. Written as DNA, the CDR3 is TGCAGCGGGGCGGGACTAGCGGGCCTAGATACGCAGTATTTT. Its translation is CSGAGLAGLDTQYF. The chain links TRBV29-1 to TRBJ2-3, with 12 bases that match TRBD2. V shed 7 bases and J 5 bases; nucleotides not matched to a gene: 7. CDR1 and CDR2 from the germline V gene are SQVTM and ANQGSEA. The CDR3 spans 14 residues.

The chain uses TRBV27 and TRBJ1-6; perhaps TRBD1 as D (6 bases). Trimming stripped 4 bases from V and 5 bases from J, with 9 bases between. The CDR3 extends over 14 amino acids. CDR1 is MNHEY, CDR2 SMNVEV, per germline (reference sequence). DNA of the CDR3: TGTGCCAGCAGTTACAGGACAGATAATTCACCCCTCCACTTT. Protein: CASSYRTDNSPLHF.

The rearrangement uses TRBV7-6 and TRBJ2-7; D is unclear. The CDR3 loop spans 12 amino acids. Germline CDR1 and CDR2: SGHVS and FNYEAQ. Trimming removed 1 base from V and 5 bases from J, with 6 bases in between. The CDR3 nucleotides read TGTGCCAGCAGCTTAGGCCCCAACGAGCAGTACTTC. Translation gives CASSLGPNEQYF.

Here the CDR3 DNA reads TGCAGCGTTGAGTCCGGTTTAGAGACCCAGTACTTC. This codes for CSVESGLETQYF. This rearrangement joins TRBV29-1 to TRBJ2-5; D unresolved. Trimming took off 3 bases at V and 4 bases at J, with 9 bases between the two ends. Germline CDR1 reads SQVTM; CDR2 reads ANQGSEA. CDR3 length: 12 amino acids.

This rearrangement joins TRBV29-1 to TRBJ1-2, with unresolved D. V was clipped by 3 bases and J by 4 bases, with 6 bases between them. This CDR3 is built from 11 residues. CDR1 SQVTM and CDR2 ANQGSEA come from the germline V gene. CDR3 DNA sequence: TGCAGCGTTGATGTCAGCTATGGCTACACCTTC. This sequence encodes CSVDVSYGYTF.

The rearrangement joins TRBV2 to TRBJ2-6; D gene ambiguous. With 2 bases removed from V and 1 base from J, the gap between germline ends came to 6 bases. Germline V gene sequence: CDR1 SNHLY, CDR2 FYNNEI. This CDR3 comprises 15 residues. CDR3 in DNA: TGTGCCAGCAGTGAAACCGGTTCTGGGGCCAACGTCCTGACTTTC. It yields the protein CASSETGSGANVLTF.

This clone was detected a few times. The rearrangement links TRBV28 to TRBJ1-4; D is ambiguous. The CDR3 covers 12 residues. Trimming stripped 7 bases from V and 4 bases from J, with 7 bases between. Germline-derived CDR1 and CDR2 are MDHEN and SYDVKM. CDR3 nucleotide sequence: TGTGCCAGCACAGTCGGTAATGAAAAACTGTTTTTT. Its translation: CASTVGNEKLFF.

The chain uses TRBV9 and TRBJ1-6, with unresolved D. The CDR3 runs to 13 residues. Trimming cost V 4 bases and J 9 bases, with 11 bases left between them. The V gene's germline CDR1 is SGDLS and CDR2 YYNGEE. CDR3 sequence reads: CASSPLFGSPLHF. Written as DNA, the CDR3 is TGTGCCAGCAGCCCCCTGTTCGGTTCACCCCTCCACTTT.

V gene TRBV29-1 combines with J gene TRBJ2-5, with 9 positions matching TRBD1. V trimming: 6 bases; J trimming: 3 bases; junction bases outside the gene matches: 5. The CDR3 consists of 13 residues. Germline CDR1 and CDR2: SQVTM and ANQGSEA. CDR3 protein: CSVGRTGEETQYF. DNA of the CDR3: TGCAGCGTCGGCAGGACAGGGGAAGAGACCCAGTACTTC.

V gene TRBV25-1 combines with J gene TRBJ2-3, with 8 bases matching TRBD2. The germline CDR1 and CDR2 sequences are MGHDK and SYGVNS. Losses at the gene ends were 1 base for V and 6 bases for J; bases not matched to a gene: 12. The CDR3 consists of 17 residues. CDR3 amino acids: CASSEFRAGVAGDTQYF. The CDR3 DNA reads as TGTGCCAGCAGTGAATTTAGAGCGGGGGTGGCCGGGGATACGCAGTATTTT.

The CDR3 nucleotides read TGCGCCAGCGGCTCCCCCCGAGGGGGTAACCCCGCGGCAGGGGCCAACGTCCTGACTTTC. Amino acids: CASGSPRGGNPAAGANVLTF. This chain links TRBV5-1 with TRBJ2-6; D possibly corresponds to TRBD1 (6 bases). V gave up 7 bases and J gave up 4 bases, with 30 bases separating them. The CDR3 is 20 amino acids. Germline-derived CDR1 and CDR2 are SGHRS and YFSETQ. Based on the CDR3 plus reference TRBV5-1 and TRBJ2-6, the full variable domain is KAGVTQTPRYLIKTRGQQVTLSCSPISGHRSVSWYQQTPGQGLQFLFEYFSETQRNKGNFPGRFSGRQFSNSRSEMNVSTLELGDSALYLCASGSPRGGNPAAGANVLTFGAGSRLTVL.